This section outlines one TCR beta chain sequence together with its context. These data come from a study of blood T cell repertoires in COVID-19. The CDR3 is 13 amino acids. From germline, CDR1 is SEHNR and CDR2 FQNEAQ (reference sequence). Trimming shortened V by 3 bases and J by 5 bases, and 10 bases separated the two germline ends. Data came from immunoSEQ multiplex PCR; TCRdb stores just in-frame clones and leaves some out. The repertoire consists of 310,000 or so clones, with roughly 86% occurring once and the leading ten covering about 9.8%. The chain has TRBV7-9 and TRBJ1-2; D is unclear. The source is a woman aged 18 to 35 who had recovered from COVID-19. Material: PBMCs or T cells enriched from blood (not recorded which). The CDR3 spells CASSFGRGYGYTF. The CDR3 DNA reads as TGTGCCAGCAGCTTCGGGCGAGGGTATGGCTACACCTTC.